This entry lists 13 T cell receptor beta chains sequenced from one sample in a study of cytotoxic CD8 clonotypes in ibrutinib-treated CLL. Assay: immunoSEQ multiplex PCR; the TCRdb copy retains only in-frame clones and omits some. Seen here are approximately 50,000 clones, 71% observed once, and the top ten hold roughly two fifths. The sample in question was PBMCs, obtained after 12 months of ibrutinib treatment. These receptors were collected from a human donor with chronic lymphocytic leukemia.

This clone was counted a single time. The chain recombines TRBV6-1 with TRBJ2-1; TRBD1 is a possible D gene (6 bases). CDR3 length: 14 amino acids. CDR1 MNHNS and CDR2 SASEGT come from the germline V gene. Trimming took off 3 bases at V and 6 bases at J, with 12 bases between the two ends. CDR3 DNA sequence: TGTGCCAGCAGTGACCCGGACAGACTCAATGAGCAGTTCTTC. Protein: CASSDPDRLNEQFF.

V usage is TRBV10-1 and J usage is TRBJ1-1, with D possibly being TRBD1 (5 bases). The germline gives CDR1 WNHNN, CDR2 SYGVQD (reference sequence). V lost 5 bases and J 1 base, leaving 11 bases between the germline ends. This CDR3 is 14 amino acids long. The CDR3 coding sequence is TGCGCCAGCAGTATGGACATGACGAACACTGAAGCTTTCTTT. It translates to CASSMDMTNTEAFF.

The chain's CDR3 is CASSLAWANTDTQYF. For the CDR3, the DNA is TGTGCCAGCAGCTTAGCTTGGGCTAACACAGATACGCAGTATTTT. This chain connects TRBV7-6 to TRBJ2-3; D gene unclear. With 0 bases removed from V and 2 bases from J, the gap between germline ends came to 9 bases. The CDR3 length is 15 residues. Germline V gene data show CDR1 as SGHVS and CDR2 as FNYEAQ.

This clone has more than one count but fewer than ten. This chain connects TRBV19 to TRBJ2-6; D gene uncertain. Germline CDR1 is LNHDA and CDR2 is SQIVND (reference sequence). CDR3 length: 13 amino acids. The V gene lost 3 bases and the J gene lost 3 bases, with 3 bases spanning the gap. CDR3: CASSIVGANVLTF. CDR3 DNA sequence: TGTGCCAGTAGTATCGTTGGGGCCAACGTCCTGACTTTC.

The V call is TRBV15, the J call TRBJ2-3; D may be TRBD1 (6 bases). The CDR3 is 17 amino acids. The V gene lost 1 base and the J gene lost 0 bases, with 14 bases spanning the gap. CDR1 and CDR2 (germline): LNHNV, YYDKDF (reference sequence). CDR3 in amino acids: CATSRGLGGQSTDTQYF. The DNA for the CDR3 is TGTGCCACCAGCAGAGGGCTGGGTGGACAGAGCACAGATACGCAGTATTTT.

This clone was seen more than once but under ten times. The V gene is TRBV5-1, the J gene TRBJ1-2; 10 nucleotides align to TRBD1. CDR3 length: 15 residues. Germline V gene lookup returns CDR1 SGHRS and CDR2 YFSETQ. With 4 bases clipped from V and 8 bases from J, the junction kept 11 bases outside the gene matches. This CDR3 reads CASSTYVGTGVGYTF. Written as DNA, the CDR3 is TGCGCCAGCAGCACCTATGTCGGGACAGGGGTCGGCTACACCTTC.

This clone has just one count. The chain employs TRBV10-2 and TRBJ2-1; D is ambiguous. Germline V gene data show CDR1 as WSHSY and CDR2 as SAAADI. The ends were cut back, 3 bases at V and 3 bases at J, with 9 bases in the middle. The CDR3 runs 14 residues. CDR3 sequence reads: CASSESRNYNEQFF. CDR3 sequence (DNA): TGCGCCAGCAGTGAATCCAGAAACTACAATGAGCAGTTCTTC.

The CDR3: CASTERRGSQQYF. The CDR3 nucleotides are TGTGCCAGCACCGAGAGGCGGGGCTCTCAGCAGTACTTC. The rearrangement uses TRBV6-1 and TRBJ2-7; possibly TRBD2 for D (6 bases). V shed 7 bases and J shed 8 bases, with 18 bases lying between them. Germline V gene sequence: CDR1 MNHNS, CDR2 SASEGT. The CDR3 is 13 amino acids.

This clone was found many times. V and J are TRBV2 and TRBJ2-3, with 8 nucleotides matching TRBD2. The CDR3 covers 14 residues. The ends lost 7 bases at V and 0 bases at J; junction bases unmatched: 3. Germline loops: CDR1 SNHLY, CDR2 FYNNEI. CDR3: CASTGTRSTDTQYF. For the CDR3, the DNA is TGTGCCAGCACGGGGACTAGAAGCACAGATACGCAGTATTTT.

The chain links TRBV4-3 to TRBJ2-1, with 11 bases matching TRBD2. The CDR3 is 15 amino acids. Germline CDR1 is LGHNA and CDR2 is YSLEER. The V segment lost 0 bases and the J segment 8 bases; nucleotides outside the gene matches: 3. CDR3 in amino acids: CASSQDLAGGHEQFF. In nucleotides, the CDR3 is TGCGCCAGCAGCCAAGATCTAGCGGGGGGCCATGAGCAGTTCTTC.

The rearrangement uses TRBV15 and TRBJ1-6, with D uncertain. Per germline, CDR1 LNHNV and CDR2 YYDKDF (reference sequence). V lost 3 bases and J 8 bases, leaving 14 bases between the germline ends. The CDR3 has 15 amino acids. The CDR3 here is CATSSGGRRHSPLHF. Here the CDR3 DNA reads TGTGCCACCAGCAGTGGAGGACGGCGGCATTCACCCCTCCACTTT.

The chain carries TRBV5-6 and TRBJ2-7; 7 bases are shared with TRBD1. J gave up 3 bases and V 2 bases, and 5 bases lay outside the gene matches. The CDR3 is 14 residues long. The germline gives CDR1 SGHDT, CDR2 YYEEEE. The CDR3: CASSFSGQVYEQYF. The DNA for the CDR3 is TGTGCCAGCAGCTTCTCCGGACAGGTCTACGAGCAGTACTTC. The full variable domain, its missing parts supplied by reference TRBV5-6 and TRBJ2-7, is DAGVTQSPTHLIKTRGQQVTLRCSPKSGHDTVSWYQQALGQGPQFIFQYYEEEERQRGNFPDRFSGHQFPNYSSELNVNALLLGDSALYLCASSFSGQVYEQYFGPGTRLTVT.

A single count supports this clone. The genes are TRBV5-5 and TRBJ1-5; D uncertain. The germline V gene has CDR1 SGHKS and CDR2 YYEKEE (reference sequence). The CDR3 has 15 amino acids. Trimming left V 4 bases short and J 0 bases short, with 11 bases between. CDR3 sequence reads: CASSPEVISNQPQHF. The CDR3 DNA is TGTGCCAGCAGCCCCGAGGTCATTAGCAATCAGCCCCAGCATTTT.